The T cell receptor beta chain described here comes from a study of CD4 T cells in relation to SARS-CoV-2 and coronaviruses. Study-level background: ViraFEST: roughly 10-day antigen culture of PBMCs, then TCR beta CDR3 sequencing.

The V end lost 7 bases, the J end lost 5 bases, and 18 bases lay between the germline ends. The CDR3 loop spans 15 amino acids. The protocol was immunoSEQ multiplex PCR, while the TCRdb copy is restricted to in-frame clones and leaves out a portion. The table records approximately 30,000 clones, 74% of them present only once. On this clone itself: The antigen remains undetermined.

The unexposed donors gave CD4+ T cells in about 2011-2018, prior to COVID-19. The cells were cultured for roughly 11 days before CD4+ T cells were isolated. As cell numbers allowed, unexposed-donor CD4+ T cells faced SARS-CoV-2 S/N and four cold-coronavirus spikes. What was sequenced was CD4+ T cells from PBMCs, cultured in vitro. The receptor was isolated from a human donor in good health. V is TRBV23-1 and J is TRBJ2-1, with D tentatively TRBD2 (5 bases). TRBV23-1 is an ORF, with its function uncertain. The CDR3 DNA reads as TGCGCCAGCACCCCTGTGGAAAGCGGAGACAATGAGCAGTTCTTC. This gives the protein CASTPVESGDNEQFF.